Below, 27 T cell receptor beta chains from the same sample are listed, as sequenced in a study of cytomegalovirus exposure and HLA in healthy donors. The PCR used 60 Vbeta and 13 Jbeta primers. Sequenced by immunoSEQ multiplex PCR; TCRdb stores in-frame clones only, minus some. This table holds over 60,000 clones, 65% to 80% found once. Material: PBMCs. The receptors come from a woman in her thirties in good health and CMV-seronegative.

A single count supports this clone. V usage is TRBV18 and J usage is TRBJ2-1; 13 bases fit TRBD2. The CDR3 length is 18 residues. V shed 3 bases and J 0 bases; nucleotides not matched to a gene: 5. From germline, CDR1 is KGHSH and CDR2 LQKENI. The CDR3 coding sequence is TGTGCCAGCTCACCTCGACTAGCGGGAGGAAACTCCTACAATGAGCAGTTCTTC. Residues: CASSPRLAGGNSYNEQFF.

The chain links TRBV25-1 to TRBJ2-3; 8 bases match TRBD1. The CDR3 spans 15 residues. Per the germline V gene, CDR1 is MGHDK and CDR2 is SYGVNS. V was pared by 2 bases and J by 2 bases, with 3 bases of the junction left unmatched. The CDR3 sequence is CASSEPQGATDTQYF. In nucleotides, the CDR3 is TGTGCCAGCAGTGAACCCCAGGGGGCCACAGATACGCAGTATTTT.

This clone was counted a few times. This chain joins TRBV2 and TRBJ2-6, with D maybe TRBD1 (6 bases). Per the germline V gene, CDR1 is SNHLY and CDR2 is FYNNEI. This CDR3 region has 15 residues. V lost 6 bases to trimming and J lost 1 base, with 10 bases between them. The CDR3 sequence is CASSQDRSGANVLTF. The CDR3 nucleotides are TGTGCCAGCAGCCAAGACAGGTCTGGGGCCAACGTCCTGACTTTC.

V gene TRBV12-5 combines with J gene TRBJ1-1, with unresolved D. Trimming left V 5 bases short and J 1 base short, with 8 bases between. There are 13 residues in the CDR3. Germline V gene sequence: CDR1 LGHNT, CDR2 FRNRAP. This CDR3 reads CASGGEANTEAFF. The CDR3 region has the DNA TGTGCTAGTGGTGGTGAGGCGAACACTGAAGCTTTCTTT. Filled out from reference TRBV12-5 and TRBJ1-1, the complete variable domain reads DARVTQTPRHKVTEMGQEVTMRCQPILGHNTVFWYRQTMMQGLELLAYFRNRAPLDDSGMPKDRFSAEMPDATLATLKIQPSEPRDSAVYFCASGGEANTEAFFGQGTRLTVV.

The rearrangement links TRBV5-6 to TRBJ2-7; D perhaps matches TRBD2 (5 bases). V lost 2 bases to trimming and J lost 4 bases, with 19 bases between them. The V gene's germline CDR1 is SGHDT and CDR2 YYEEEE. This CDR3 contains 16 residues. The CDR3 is CASSFLREQWVYEQYV. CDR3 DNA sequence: TGTGCCAGCAGCTTCTTGAGGGAGCAATGGGTGTACGAGCAGTACGTC.

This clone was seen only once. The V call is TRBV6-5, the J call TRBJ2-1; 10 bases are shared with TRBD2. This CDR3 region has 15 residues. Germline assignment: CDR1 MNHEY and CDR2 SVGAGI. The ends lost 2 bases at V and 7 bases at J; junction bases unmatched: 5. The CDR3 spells CASSYRGLAANEQFF. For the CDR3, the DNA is TGTGCCAGCAGTTACAGAGGACTAGCGGCTAATGAGCAGTTCTTC.

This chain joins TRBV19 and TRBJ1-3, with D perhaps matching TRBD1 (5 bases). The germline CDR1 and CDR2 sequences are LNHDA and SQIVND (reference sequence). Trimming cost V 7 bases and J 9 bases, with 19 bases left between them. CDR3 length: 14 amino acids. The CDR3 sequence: CASTSTAFPCTIYF. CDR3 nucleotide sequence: TGTGCCAGTACCTCGACAGCGTTCCCTTGCACCATATATTTT.

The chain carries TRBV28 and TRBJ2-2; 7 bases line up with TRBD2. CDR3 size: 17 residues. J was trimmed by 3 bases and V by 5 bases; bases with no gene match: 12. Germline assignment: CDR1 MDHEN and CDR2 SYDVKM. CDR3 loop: CASSLPQGLEDTGELFF. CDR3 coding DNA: TGTGCCAGCAGTCTACCCCAAGGACTAGAGGACACCGGGGAGCTGTTTTTT.

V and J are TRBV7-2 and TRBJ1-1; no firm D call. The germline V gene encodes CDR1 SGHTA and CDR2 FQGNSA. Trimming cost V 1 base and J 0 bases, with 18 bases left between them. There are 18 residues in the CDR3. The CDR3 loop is CASSLDPALRRMNTEAFF. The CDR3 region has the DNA TGTGCCAGCAGCTTAGACCCGGCCCTGCGGCGGATGAACACTGAAGCTTTCTTT.

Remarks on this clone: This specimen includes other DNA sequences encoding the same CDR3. The CDR3 DNA follows: TGTGCCAGTAGCAAAGAAGAGGCGGCCTACGGCTACACCTTC. Translating it yields CASSKEEAAYGYTF. The chain uses TRBV19 and TRBJ1-2; no clear D gene. Germline assignment: CDR1 LNHDA and CDR2 SQIVND (reference sequence). CDR3 length equals 14 residues. V was trimmed by 6 bases and J by 8 bases, leaving 19 bases between them. The complete variable domain, with remaining parts taken from reference TRBV19 and TRBJ1-2, reads DGGITQSPKYLFRKEGQNVTLSCEQNLNHDAMYWYRQDPGQGLRLIYYSQIVNDFQKGDIAEGYSVSREKKESFPLTVTSAQKNPTAFYLCASSKEEAAYGYTFGSGTRLTVV.

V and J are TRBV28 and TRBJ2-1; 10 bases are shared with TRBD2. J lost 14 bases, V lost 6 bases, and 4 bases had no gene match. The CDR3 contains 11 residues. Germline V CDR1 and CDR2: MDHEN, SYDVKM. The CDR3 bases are TGTGCCAGCAGGACCGGGACTAGCGAGTTCTTC. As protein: CASRTGTSEFF.

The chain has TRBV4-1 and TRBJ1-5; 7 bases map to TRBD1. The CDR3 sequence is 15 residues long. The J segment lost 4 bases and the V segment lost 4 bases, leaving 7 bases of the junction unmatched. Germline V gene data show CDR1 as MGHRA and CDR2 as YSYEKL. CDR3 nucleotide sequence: TGCGCCAGCAGCCCCCAGTCAGGGGGTAATCAGCCCCAGCATTTT. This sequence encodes CASSPQSGGNQPQHF.

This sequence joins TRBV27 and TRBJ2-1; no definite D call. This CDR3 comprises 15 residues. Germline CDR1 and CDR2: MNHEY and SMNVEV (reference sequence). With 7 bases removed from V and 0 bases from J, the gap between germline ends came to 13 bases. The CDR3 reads CASNPFSSSYNEQFF. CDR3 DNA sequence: TGTGCCAGCAATCCCTTTAGCAGCTCCTACAATGAGCAGTTCTTC.

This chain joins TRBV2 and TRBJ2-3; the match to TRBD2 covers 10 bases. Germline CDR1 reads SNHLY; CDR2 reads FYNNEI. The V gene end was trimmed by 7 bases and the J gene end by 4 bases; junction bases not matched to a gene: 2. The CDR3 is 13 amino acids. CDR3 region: CASNLAGADTQYF. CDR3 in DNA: TGTGCCAGCAATCTAGCGGGAGCAGATACGCAGTATTTT.

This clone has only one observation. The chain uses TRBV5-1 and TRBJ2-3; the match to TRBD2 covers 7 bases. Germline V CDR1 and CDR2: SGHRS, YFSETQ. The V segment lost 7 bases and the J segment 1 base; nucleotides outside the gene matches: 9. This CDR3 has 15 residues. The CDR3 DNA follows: TGCGCCAGCTCCCTGGGGGGGGGTCGCACAGATACGCAGTATTTT. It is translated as CASSLGGGRTDTQYF. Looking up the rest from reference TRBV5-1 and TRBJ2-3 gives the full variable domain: KAGVTQTPRYLIKTRGQQVTLSCSPISGHRSVSWYQQTPGQGLQFLFEYFSETQRNKGNFPGRFSGRQFSNSRSEMNVSTLELGDSALYLCASSLGGGRTDTQYFGPGTRLTVL.

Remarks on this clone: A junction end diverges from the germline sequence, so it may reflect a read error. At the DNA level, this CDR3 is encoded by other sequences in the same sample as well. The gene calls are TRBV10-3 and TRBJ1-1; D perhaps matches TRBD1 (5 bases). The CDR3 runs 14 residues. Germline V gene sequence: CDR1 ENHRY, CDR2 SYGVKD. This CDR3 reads CAITETVVDTEAFF. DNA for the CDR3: TGTGCCATCACCGAGACAGTGGTAGACACCGAAGCTTTCTTT.

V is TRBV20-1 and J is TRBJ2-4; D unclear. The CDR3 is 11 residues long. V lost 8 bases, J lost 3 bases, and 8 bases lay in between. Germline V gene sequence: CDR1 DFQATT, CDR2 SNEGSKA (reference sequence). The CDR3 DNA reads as TGCAGTCAGACAAGCAAAAACATTCAGTACTTC. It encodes CSQTSKNIQYF.

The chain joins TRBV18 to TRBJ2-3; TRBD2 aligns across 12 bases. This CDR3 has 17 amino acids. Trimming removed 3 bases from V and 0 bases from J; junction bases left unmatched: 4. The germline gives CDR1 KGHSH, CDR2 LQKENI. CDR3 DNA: TGTGCCAGCTCACCCGGGACTAGCGGGTATAGCACAGATACGCAGTATTTT. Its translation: CASSPGTSGYSTDTQYF.

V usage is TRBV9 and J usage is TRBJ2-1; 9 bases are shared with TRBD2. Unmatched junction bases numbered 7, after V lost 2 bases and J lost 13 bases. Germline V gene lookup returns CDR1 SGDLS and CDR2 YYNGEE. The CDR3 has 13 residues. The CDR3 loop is CASSVYSGRDQFF. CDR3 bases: TGTGCCAGCAGCGTGTATAGCGGGAGAGACCAGTTCTTC.

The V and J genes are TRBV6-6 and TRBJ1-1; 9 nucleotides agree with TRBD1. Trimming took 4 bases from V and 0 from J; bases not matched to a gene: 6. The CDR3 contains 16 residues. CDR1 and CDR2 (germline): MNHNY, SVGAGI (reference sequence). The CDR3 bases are TGTGCCAGCAGTTCTCCGACAGGGGGGATGAACACTGAAGCTTTCTTT. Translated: CASSSPTGGMNTEAFF.

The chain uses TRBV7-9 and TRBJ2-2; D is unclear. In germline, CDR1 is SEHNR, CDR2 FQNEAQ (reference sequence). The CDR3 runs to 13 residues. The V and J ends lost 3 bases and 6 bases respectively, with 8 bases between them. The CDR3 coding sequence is TGTGCCAGCAGCTTCGTTGAGTCCGGGGAGCTGTTTTTT. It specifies CASSFVESGELFF.

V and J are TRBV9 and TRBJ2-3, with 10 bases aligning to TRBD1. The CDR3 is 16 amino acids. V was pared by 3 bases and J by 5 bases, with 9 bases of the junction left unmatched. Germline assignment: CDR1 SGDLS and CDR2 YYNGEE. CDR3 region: CASSADRTGGGDTQYF. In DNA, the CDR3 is TGTGCCAGCAGCGCCGACCGGACAGGGGGGGGAGATACGCAGTATTTT. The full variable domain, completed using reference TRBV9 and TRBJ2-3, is DSGVTQTPKHLITATGQRVTLRCSPRSGDLSVYWYQQSLDQGLQFLIQYYNGEERAKGNILERFSAQQFPDLHSELNLSSLELGDSALYFCASSADRTGGGDTQYFGPGTRLTVL.

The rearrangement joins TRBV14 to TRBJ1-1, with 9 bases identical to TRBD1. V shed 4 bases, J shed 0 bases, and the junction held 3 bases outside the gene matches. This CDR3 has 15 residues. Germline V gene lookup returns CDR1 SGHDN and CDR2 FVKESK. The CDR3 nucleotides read TGTGCCAGCAGCCTACAGGGGGCTCTGAACACTGAAGCTTTCTTT. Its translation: CASSLQGALNTEAFF.

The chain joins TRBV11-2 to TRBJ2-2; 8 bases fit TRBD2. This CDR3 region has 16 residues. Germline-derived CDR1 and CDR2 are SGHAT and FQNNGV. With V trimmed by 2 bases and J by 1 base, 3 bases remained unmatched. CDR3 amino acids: CASSLRGGMNTGELFF. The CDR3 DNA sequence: TGTGCCAGCAGCTTACGGGGGGGTATGAACACCGGGGAGCTGTTTTTT.

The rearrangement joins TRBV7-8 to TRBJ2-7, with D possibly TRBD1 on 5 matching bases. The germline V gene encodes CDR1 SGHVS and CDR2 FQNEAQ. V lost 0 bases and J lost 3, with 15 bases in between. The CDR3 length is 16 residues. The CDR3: CASSLAATGLRYEQYF. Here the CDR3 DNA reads TGTGCCAGCAGCTTAGCGGCTACAGGCCTGCGCTACGAGCAGTACTTC.

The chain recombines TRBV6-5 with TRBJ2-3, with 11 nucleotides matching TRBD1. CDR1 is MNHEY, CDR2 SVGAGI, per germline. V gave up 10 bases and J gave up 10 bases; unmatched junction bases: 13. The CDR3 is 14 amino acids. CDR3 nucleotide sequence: TGTGCCACGGGATGGACAGGGGGCATGGATGCGCAGTATTTT. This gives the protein CATGWTGGMDAQYF.

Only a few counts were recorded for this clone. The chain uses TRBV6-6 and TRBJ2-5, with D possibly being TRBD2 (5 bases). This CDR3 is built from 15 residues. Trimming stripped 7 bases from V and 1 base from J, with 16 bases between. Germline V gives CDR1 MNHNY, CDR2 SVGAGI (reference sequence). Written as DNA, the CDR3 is TGTGCCAGCACCGAGAGGGCAGATTCCCAAGAGACCCAGTACTTC. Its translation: CASTERADSQETQYF.